These T cell receptor beta chains were read from a single sample in a study of blood T cell repertoires in COVID-19. Libraries were prepared by immunoSEQ multiplex PCR; TCRdb keeps only in-frame clonotypes and omits some of them. Of 150,000 to 200,000 clones in the sample, about 88% were seen once. Sequencing was performed on peripheral blood. The source of these receptors is a human donor in a cohort sampled during active COVID-19. Both conserved end residues are part of each CDR3. A D gene is named only where the DNA matches it firmly. The size entry is marked missing in some rows and otherwise reads once, few, many or a size class.

J | D | V | size | DNA | CDR3
TRBJ2-2 | - | TRBV9 | - | TGTGCCAGCAGCCCTCCCGCCGGGGAGCTGTTTTTT | CASSPPAGELFF
TRBJ1-2 | - | TRBV28 | - | TGTGCCAGCACTAAAACCAATGGCTACACCTTC | CASTKTNGYTF
TRBJ2-1 | TRBD2 | TRBV9 | once | TGTGCCAGCAGCGTAGGTACTAGCGGGACCTACAAAGTTAATGAGCAGTTCTTC | CASSVGTSGTYKVNEQFF
TRBJ1-1 | - | TRBV19 | - | TGTGCCAGTAGTTGGGGGCGCCGGGACACTGAAGCTTTCTTT | CASSWGRRDTEAFF
TRBJ1-1 | - | TRBV18 | - | TGTGCCAGCTCACCGCAGCTAGGAGGCACTGAAGCTTTCTTT | CASSPQLGGTEAFF
TRBJ2-3 | - | TRBV20-1 | - | TGCAGTGCTAGTCCCGCGGGCGGCGGCCGTAGCACAGATACGCAGTATTTT | CSASPAGGGRSTDTQYF
TRBJ2-5 | TRBD2 | TRBV4-1 | once | TGCGCCAGCGGGCTAGCGGGCTACCAAGAGACCCAGTACTTC | CASGLAGYQETQYF
TRBJ2-1 | TRBD2 | TRBV2 | - | TGTGCCAGCAGTGTTTTTCGGGGGGTAGCGGGAGGGCCAGGTCACGACAATGAGCAGTTCTTC | CASSVFRGVAGGPGHDNEQFF
TRBJ1-4 | TRBD1 | TRBV27 | - | TGTGCCAGCAGTTTCGCTTCTCCGGGACAGGGTGAAAAACTGTTTTTT | CASSFASPGQGEKLFF
TRBJ2-7 | TRBD1 | TRBV10-2 | - | TGCGCCAGCAGTCCACGGGGGACAGGACAGTCCTACGAGCAGTACTTC | CASSPRGTGQSYEQYF
TRBJ1-4 | - | TRBV7-9 | - | TGTGCCAGCAGCTTAGTAGAGGCTAATGAAAAACTGTTTTTT | CASSLVEANEKLFF
TRBJ2-1 | TRBD2 | TRBV2 | - | TGTGCCAGCAGTCAGCGGGAGAACAATGAGCAGTTCTTC | CASSQRENNEQFF
TRBJ2-7 | TRBD2 | TRBV27 | - | TGTGCCAGCAGTTCGGGACTAGCGGAGCAGTACTTC | CASSSGLAEQYF
TRBJ1-4 | TRBD1 | TRBV2 | - | TGTGCCAGCAGTGAGGGGGACAGGGGAAGGCATGAAAAACTGTTTTTT | CASSEGDRGRHEKLFF
TRBJ2-1 | TRBD2 | TRBV19 | - | TGTGCCTCCACTAGCGGGAGGGCTGGTGGCGATGAGCAGTTCTTC | CASTSGRAGGDEQFF
TRBJ2-2 | TRBD2 | TRBV5-1 | - | TGCGCCAGCAGCTTGATAACTAGCGGCACCGGGGAGCTGTTTTTT | CASSLITSGTGELFF
TRBJ1-1 | - | TRBV6-5 | - | TGTGCCAGCCAGGGGAGCACTGAAGCTTTCTTT | CASQGSTEAFF
TRBJ2-3 | - | TRBV3-1/TRBV3-2 | - | TGTGCCAGCAGCCAGCGCGGAGCTTTGGATACGCAGTATTTT | CASSQRGALDTQYF
TRBJ1-6 | - | TRBV9 | many | TGTGCCAGCAGCGTAGATGTTCGTTCACCCCTCCACTTT | CASSVDVRSPLHF
TRBJ2-7 | - | TRBV5-1 | once | TGCGCCAGCAGCTTGGGACAGCAAGTCTACGAGCAGTACTTC | CASSLGQQVYEQYF
TRBJ2-4 | TRBD1 | TRBV30 | - | TGTGCCTGGAGTCAGGGGGCCTACATTCAGTACTTC | CAWSQGAYIQYF
TRBJ2-3 | TRBD1 | TRBV10-3 | - | TGCGGAACCGGGACAGGGACAGATACGCAGTATTTT | CGTGTGTDTQYF